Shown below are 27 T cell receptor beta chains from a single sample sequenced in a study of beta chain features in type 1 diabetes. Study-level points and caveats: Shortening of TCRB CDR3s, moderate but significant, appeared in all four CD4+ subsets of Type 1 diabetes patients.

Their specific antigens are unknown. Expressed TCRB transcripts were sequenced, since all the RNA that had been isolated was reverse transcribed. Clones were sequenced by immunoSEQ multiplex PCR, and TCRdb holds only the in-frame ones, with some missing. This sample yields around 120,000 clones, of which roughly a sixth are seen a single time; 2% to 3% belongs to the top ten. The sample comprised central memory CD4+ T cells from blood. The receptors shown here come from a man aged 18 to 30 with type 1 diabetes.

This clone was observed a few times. The CDR3 here is CASSPPPQRAAYEQYF. In nucleotides, the CDR3 is TGTGCCAGCAGCCCTCCACCTCAGCGGGCCGCCTACGAGCAGTACTTC. The chain joins TRBV7-2 to TRBJ2-7; a possible D gene is TRBD2 (6 bases). This CDR3 is 16 amino acids long. Deletions cut 5 bases from V and 2 bases from J, with 19 bases between. Germline loops: CDR1 SGHTA, CDR2 FQGNSA.

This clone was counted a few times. CDR3 residues: CASTALGGYNEQFF. The CDR3 region has the DNA TGTGCCAGCACTGCCCTAGGGGGTTACAATGAGCAGTTCTTC. V usage is TRBV14 and J usage is TRBJ2-1, with D perhaps TRBD1 (6 bases). Germline V CDR1 and CDR2: SGHDN, FVKESK. The V end lost 7 bases, the J end lost 4 bases, and 14 bases lay between the germline ends. The CDR3 totals 14 residues.

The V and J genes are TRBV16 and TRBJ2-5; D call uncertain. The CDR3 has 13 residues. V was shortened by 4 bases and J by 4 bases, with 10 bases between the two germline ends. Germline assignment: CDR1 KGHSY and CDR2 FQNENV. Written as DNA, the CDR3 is TGTGCCAGCAGCCTACATCGGGCAGAGACCCAGTACTTC. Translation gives CASSLHRAETQYF.

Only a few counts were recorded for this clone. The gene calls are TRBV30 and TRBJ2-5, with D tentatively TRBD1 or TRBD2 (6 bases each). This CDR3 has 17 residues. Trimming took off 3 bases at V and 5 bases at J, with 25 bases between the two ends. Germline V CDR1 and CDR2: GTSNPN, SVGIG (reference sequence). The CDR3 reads CAWRALGIGGPKETQYF. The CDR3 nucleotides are TGTGCCTGGAGGGCCCTTGGGATTGGGGGGCCTAAGGAGACCCAGTACTTC.

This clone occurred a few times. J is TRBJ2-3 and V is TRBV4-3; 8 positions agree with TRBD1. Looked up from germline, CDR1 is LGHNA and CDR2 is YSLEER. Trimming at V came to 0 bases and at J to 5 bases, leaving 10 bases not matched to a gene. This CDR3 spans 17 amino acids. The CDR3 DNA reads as TGCGCCAGCAGCCAAGATGCAGGACAGGGATGGGTAGATACGCAGTATTTT. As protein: CASSQDAGQGWVDTQYF.

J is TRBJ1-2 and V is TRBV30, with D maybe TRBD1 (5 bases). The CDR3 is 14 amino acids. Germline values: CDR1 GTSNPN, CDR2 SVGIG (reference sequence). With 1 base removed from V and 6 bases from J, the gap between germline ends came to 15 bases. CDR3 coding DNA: TGTGCCTGGAGTGCAAAGACAGCTCTACATGGCTACACCTTC. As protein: CAWSAKTALHGYTF.

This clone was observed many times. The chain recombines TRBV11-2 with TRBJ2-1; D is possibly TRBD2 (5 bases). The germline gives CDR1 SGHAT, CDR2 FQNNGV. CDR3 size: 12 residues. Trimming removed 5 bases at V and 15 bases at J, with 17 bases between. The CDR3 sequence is CASSASAQGGFF. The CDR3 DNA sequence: TGTGCCAGCAGCGCTTCGGCCCAAGGAGGGTTCTTC.

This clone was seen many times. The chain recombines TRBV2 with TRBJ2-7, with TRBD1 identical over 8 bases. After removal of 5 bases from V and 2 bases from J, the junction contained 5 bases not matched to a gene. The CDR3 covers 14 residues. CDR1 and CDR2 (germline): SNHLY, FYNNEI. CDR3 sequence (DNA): TGTGCCAGCAGTAAAACAGGGGGAGCCTACGAGCAGTACTTC. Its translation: CASSKTGGAYEQYF. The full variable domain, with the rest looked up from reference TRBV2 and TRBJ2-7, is EPEVTQTPSHQVTQMGQEVILRCVPISNHLYFYWYRQILGQKVEFLVSFYNNEISEKSEIFDDQFSVERPDGSNFTLKIRSTKLEDSAMYFCASSKTGGAYEQYFGPGTRLTVT.

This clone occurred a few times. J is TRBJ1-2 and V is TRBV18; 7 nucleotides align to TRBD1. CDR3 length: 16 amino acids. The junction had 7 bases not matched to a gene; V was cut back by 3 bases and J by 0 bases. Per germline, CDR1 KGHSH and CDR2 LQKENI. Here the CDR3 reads CASSPLRDRANYGYTF. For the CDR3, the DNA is TGTGCCAGCTCACCGCTCCGGGACAGAGCTAACTATGGCTACACCTTC.

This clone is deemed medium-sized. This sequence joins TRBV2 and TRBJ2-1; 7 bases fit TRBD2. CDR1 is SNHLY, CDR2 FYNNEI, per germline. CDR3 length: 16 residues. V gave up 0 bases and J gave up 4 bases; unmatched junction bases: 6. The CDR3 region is CASSEAGLAEYNEQFF. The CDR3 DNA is TGTGCCAGCAGTGAAGCGGGGCTAGCGGAGTACAATGAGCAGTTCTTC. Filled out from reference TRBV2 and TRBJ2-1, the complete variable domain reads EPEVTQTPSHQVTQMGQEVILRCVPISNHLYFYWYRQILGQKVEFLVSFYNNEISEKSEIFDDQFSVERPDGSNFTLKIRSTKLEDSAMYFCASSEAGLAEYNEQFFGPGTRLTVL.

This CDR3 is CAISSTGQNQPQHF. The DNA of the CDR3 is TGTGCCATCAGTTCCACAGGGCAGAATCAGCCCCAGCATTTT. The chain is built from TRBV10-3 and TRBJ1-5; possible D gene TRBD1, 6 bases. The CDR3 extends over 14 amino acids. Between the trimmed V and J ends, which lost 5 bases and 4 bases, there was a span of 12 bases. The V gene's germline CDR1 is ENHRY and CDR2 SYGVKD.

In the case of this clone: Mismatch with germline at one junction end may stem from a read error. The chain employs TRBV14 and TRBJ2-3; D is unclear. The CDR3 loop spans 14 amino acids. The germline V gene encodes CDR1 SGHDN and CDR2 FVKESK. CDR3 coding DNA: TGTACCAGTAGCCAAGAAACGACCATCGAAACGCAGTATTTT. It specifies CTSSQETTIETQYF.

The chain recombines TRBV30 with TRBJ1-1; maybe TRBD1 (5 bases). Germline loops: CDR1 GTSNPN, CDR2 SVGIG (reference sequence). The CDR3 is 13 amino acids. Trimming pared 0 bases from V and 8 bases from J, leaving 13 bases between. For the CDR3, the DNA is TGTGCCTGGAGTGTACAGGAGCATACAGAAGCTTTCTTT. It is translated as CAWSVQEHTEAFF.

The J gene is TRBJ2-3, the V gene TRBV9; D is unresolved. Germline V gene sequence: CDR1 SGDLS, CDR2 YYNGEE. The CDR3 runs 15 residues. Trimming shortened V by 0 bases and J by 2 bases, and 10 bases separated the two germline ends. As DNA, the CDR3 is TGTGCCAGCAGCGTAGCTGTACAAAACACAGATACGCAGTATTTT. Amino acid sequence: CASSVAVQNTDTQYF.

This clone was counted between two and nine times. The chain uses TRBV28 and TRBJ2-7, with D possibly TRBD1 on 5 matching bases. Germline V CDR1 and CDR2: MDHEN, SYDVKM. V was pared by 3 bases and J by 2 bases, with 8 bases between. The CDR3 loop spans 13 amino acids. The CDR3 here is CASSLAGPYEQYF. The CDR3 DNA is TGTGCCAGCAGTTTGGCAGGGCCCTACGAGCAGTACTTC.

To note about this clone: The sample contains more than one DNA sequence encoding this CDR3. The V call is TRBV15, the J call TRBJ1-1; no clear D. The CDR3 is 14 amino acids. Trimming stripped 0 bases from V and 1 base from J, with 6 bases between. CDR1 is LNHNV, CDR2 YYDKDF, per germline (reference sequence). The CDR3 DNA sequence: TGTGCCACCAGCAGAGATAGGAGGAACACTGAAGCTTTCTTT. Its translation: CATSRDRRNTEAFF.

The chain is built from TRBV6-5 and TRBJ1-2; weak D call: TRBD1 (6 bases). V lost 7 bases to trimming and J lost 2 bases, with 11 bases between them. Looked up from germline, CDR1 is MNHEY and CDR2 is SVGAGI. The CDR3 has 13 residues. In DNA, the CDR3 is TGTGCCAGCACCCTAGGGGGGAACTATGGCTACACCTTC. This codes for CASTLGGNYGYTF.

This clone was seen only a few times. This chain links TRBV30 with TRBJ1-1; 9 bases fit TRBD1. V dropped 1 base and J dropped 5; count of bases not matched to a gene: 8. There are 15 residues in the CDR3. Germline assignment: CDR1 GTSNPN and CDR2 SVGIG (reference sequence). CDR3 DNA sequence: TGTGCCTGGAGTGCCACGACAGGGGGGGAGACTGAAGCTTTCTTT. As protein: CAWSATTGGETEAFF.

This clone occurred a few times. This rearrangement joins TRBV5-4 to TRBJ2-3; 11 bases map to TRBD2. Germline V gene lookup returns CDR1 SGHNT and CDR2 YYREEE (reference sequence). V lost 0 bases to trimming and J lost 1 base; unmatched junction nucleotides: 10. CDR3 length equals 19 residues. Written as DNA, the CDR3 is TGTGCCAGCAGCTTGGTCCAAGGTCTAGCGGGAGGAGGCACAGATACGCAGTATTTT. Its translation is CASSLVQGLAGGGTDTQYF.

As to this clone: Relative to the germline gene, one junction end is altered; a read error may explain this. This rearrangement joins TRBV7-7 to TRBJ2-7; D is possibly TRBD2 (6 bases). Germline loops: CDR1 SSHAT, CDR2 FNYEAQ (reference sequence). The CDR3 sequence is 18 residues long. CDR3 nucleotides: TGTGCTAGCAGCTTAGCGCTGGAGGGGTCACCAAGCTCCTACGAGCAGTACTTC. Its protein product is CASSLALEGSPSSYEQYF.

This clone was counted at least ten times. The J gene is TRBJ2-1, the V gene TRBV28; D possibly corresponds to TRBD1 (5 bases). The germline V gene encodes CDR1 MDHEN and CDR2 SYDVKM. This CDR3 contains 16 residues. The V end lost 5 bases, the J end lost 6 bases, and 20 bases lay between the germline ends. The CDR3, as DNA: TGTGCCAGCAGTCCCAGGGTCCGGCGCAGATTCAATGAGCAGTTCTTC. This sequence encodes CASSPRVRRRFNEQFF.

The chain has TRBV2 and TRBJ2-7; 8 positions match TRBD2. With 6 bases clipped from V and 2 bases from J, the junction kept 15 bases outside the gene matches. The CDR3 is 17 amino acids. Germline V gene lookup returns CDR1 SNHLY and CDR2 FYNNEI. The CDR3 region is CASSKRKVAGSTYEQYF. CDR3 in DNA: TGTGCCAGCAGCAAAAGGAAAGTAGCGGGGTCGACCTACGAGCAGTACTTC.

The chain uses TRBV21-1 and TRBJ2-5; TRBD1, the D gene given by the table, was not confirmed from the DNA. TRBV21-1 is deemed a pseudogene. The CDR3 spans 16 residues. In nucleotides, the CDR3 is TGTGCCAGCAGCGCCAGGGAAAACAGGAAGAAAGAGACCCAGTACTTC. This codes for CASSARENRKKETQYF.

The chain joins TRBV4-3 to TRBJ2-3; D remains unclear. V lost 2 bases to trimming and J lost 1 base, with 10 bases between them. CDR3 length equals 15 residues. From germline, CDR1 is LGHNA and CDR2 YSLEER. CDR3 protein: CASSQNTLGTDTQYF. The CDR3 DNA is TGCGCCAGCAGCCAAAACACCCTAGGCACAGATACGCAGTATTTT.

In DNA, the CDR3 is TGTGCCAGCAGTTCCCAGGGACCCCCGAACACCGGGGAGCTGTTTTTT. Its translation: CASSSQGPPNTGELFF. The rearrangement links TRBV6-6 to TRBJ2-2; D possibly uses TRBD1 or TRBD2 (5 bases each). Trimming removed 4 bases at V and 0 bases at J, with 12 bases between. The CDR3 is 16 amino acids. Germline lookup yields CDR1 MNHNY and CDR2 SVGAGI (reference sequence).

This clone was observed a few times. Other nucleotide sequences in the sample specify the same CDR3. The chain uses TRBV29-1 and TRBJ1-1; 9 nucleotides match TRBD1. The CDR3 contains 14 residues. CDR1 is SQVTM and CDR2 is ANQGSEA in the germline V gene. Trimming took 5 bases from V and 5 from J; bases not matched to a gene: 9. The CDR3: CSVPWTGDPTEAFF. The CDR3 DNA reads TGCAGCGTTCCCTGGACAGGGGACCCAACTGAAGCTTTCTTT.

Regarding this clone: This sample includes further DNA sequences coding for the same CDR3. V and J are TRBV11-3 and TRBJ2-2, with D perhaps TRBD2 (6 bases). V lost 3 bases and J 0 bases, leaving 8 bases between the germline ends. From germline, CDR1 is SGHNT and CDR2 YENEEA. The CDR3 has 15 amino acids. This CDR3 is CASSLGLTNTGELFF. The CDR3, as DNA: TGTGCCAGCAGCTTGGGACTTACGAACACCGGGGAGCTGTTTTTT.